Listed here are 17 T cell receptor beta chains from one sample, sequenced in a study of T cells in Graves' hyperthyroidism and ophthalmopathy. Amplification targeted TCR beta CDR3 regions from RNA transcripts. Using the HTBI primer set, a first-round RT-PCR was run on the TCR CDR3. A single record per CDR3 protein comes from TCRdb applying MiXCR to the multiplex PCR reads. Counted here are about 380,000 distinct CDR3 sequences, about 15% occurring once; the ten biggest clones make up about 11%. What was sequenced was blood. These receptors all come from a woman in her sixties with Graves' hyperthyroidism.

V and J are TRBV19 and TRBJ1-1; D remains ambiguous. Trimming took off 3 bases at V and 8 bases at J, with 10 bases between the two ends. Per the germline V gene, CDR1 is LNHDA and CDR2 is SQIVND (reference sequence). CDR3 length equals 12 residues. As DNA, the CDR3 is TGTGCCAGTAGTATTTACAAGACAGAAGCTTTCTTT. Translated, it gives CASSIYKTEAFF.

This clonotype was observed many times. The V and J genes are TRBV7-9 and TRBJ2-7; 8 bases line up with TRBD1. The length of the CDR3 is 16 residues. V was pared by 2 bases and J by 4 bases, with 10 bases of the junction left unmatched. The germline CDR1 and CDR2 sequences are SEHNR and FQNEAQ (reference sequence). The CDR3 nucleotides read TGTGCCAGCAGCTTATGGGAGACAGGGGCCGAATACGAGCAGTACTTC. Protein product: CASSLWETGAEYEQYF.

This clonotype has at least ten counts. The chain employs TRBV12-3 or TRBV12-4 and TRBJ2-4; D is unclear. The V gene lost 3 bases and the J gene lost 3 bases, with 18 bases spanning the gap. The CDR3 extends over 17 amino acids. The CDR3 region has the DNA TGTGCCAGCAGTTTTTGGGTCGGACGGTCAAACAAAAACATTCAGTACTTC. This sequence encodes CASSFWVGRSNKNIQYF.

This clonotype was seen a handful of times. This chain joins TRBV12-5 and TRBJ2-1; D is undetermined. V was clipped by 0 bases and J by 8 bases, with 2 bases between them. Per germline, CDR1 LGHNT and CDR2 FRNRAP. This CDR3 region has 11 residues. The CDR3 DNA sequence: TGTGCTAGTGGTTTGGTCGATGAGCAGTTCTTC. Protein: CASGLVDEQFF.

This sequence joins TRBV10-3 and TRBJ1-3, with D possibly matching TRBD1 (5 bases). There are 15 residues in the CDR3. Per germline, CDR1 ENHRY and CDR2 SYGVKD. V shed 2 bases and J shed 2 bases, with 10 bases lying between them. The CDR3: CAISEGRAPGNTIYF. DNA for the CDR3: TGTGCCATCAGTGAGGGCAGGGCGCCTGGAAACACCATATATTTT.

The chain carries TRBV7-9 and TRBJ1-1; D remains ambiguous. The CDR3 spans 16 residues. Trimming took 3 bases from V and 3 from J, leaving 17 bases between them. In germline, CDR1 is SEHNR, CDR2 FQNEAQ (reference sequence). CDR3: CASSFFISEDYTEAFF. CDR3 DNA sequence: TGTGCCAGCAGCTTTTTTATTTCGGAGGACTACACTGAAGCTTTCTTT. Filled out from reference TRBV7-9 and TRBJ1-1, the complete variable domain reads DTGVSQNPRHKITKRGQNVTFRCDPISEHNRLYWYRQTLGQGPEFLTYFQNEAQLEKSRLLSDRFSAERPKGSFSTLEIQRTEQGDSAMYLCASSFFISEDYTEAFFGQGTRLTVV.

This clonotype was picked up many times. The CDR3 DNA reads as TGCAGTGCACCCGGACTAGCGGAGAGCTCCTACAATGAGCAGTTCTTC. It yields the protein CSAPGLAESSYNEQFF. The chain links TRBV20-1 to TRBJ2-1, with 10 bases that match TRBD2. The V gene's germline CDR1 is DFQATT and CDR2 SNEGSKA (reference sequence). The CDR3 extends over 16 amino acids. With V trimmed by 6 bases and J by 0 bases, 8 bases remained unmatched.

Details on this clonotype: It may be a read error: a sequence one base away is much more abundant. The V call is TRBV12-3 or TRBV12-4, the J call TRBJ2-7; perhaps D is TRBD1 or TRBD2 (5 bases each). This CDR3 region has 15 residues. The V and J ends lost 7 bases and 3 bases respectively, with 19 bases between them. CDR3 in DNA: TGTGCCAGCACCTCAGACCGGGACGCAGGCTACGAGCAGTACTTC. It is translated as CASTSDRDAGYEQYF.

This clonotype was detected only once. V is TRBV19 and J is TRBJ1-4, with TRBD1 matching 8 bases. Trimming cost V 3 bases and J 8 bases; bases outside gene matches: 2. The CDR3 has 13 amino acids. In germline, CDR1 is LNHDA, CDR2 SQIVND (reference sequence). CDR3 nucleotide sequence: TGTGCCAGTAGTATCAACAGGGGGGAAAAACTGTTTTTT. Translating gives CASSINRGEKLFF.

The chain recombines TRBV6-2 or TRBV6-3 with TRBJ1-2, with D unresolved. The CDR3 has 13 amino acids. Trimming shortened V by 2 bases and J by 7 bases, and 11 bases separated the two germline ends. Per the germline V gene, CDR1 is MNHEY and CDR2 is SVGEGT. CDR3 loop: CASSYTLYAGYTF. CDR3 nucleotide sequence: TGTGCCAGCAGTTACACACTGTACGCTGGCTACACCTTC.

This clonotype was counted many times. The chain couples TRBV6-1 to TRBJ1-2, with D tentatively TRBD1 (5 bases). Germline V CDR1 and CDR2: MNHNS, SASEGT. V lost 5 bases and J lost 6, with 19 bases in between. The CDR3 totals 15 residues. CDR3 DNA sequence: TGTGCCAGCAGTTTCGACAGAAACCATATACATGGCTACACCTTC. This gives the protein CASSFDRNHIHGYTF.

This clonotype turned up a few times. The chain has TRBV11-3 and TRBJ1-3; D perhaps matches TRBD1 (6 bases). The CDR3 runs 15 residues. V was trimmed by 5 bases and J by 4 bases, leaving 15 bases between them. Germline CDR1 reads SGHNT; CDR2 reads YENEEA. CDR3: CASSPWGATGNTIYF. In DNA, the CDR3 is TGTGCCAGCAGCCCTTGGGGGGCTACGGGAAACACCATATATTTT.

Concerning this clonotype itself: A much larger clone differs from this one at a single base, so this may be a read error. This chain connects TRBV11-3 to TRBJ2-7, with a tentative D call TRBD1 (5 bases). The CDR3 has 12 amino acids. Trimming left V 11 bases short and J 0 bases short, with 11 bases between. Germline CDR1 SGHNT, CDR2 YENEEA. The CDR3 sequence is CAWRRGSYEQYF. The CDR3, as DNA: TGTGCCTGGAGAAGGGGCTCCTACGAGCAGTACTTC.

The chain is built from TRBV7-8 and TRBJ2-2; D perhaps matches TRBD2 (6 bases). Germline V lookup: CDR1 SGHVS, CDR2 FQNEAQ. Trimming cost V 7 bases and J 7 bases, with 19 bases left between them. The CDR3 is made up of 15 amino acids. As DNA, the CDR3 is TGTGCCAGCATCCCTTGGGTGGGGGGAGGCGGGGAGCTGTTTTTT. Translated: CASIPWVGGGGELFF.

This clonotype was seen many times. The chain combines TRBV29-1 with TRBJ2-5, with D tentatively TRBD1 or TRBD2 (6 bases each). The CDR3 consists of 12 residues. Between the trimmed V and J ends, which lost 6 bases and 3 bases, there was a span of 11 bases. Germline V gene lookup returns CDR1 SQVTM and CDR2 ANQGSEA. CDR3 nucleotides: TGCAGCGTGAAGGGGGGAGAAGAGACCCAGTACTTC. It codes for CSVKGGEETQYF.

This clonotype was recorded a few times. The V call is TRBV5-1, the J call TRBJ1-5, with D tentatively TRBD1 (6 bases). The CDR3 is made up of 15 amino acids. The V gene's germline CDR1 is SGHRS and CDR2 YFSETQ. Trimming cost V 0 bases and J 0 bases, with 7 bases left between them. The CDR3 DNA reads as TGCGCCAGCAGCTTGGAGGGGGGTAGCAATCAGCCCCAGCATTTT. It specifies CASSLEGGSNQPQHF.

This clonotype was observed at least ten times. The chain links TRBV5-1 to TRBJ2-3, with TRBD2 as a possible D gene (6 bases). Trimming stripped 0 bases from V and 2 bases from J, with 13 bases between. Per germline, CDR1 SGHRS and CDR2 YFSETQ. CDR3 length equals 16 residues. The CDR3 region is CASSLGLGTDTDTQYF. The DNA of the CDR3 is TGCGCCAGCAGCTTGGGACTAGGCACTGACACAGATACGCAGTATTTT.